These 18 T cell receptor beta chains share one sample of origin, sequenced in a study of technical replicates of blood from several donors. Measured with immunoSEQ multiplex PCR; TCRdb has only the in-frame clones, and not every one. The sample lists about 93,000 clones, 95% seen once, with more than 0.2% in the top ten. What was sequenced was T cells isolated from PBMCs. Receptors were obtained from a human donor in good health.

The chain recombines TRBV5-6 with TRBJ2-5, with TRBD2 identical over 7 bases. Germline lookup yields CDR1 SGHDT and CDR2 YYEEEE. With 0 bases clipped from V and 1 base from J, the junction kept 6 bases outside the gene matches. This CDR3 has 16 amino acids. CDR3 nucleotide sequence: TGTGCCAGCAGCTTGGGCGGGGGACCCCTCCAAGAGACCCAGTACTTC. Translating gives CASSLGGGPLQETQYF.

A word on this clone: This sample includes further DNA sequences coding for the same CDR3. The chain uses TRBV7-9 and TRBJ1-1; D remains unclear. V dropped 3 bases and J dropped 5 bases, with 4 bases sitting between them. CDR3 length: 11 residues. CDR1 and CDR2 (germline): SEHNR, FQNEAQ (reference sequence). In DNA form, the CDR3 reads TGTGCCAGCAGCTTCCGGACTGAAGCTTTCTTT. As protein: CASSFRTEAFF.

The chain uses TRBV9 and TRBJ2-7; D is uncertain. CDR3 length equals 13 residues. V was pared by 4 bases and J by 0 bases, with 8 bases between. The germline V gene encodes CDR1 SGDLS and CDR2 YYNGEE. The CDR3 sequence: CASSTQDSYEQYF. In DNA, the CDR3 is TGTGCCAGCAGCACCCAGGACTCCTACGAGCAGTACTTC.

This clone is a singleton in its sample. The chain employs TRBV5-1 and TRBJ2-1, with 8 bases lining up with TRBD1. CDR3 length: 15 amino acids. CDR1 is SGHRS and CDR2 is YFSETQ in the germline V gene. The J segment lost 4 bases and the V segment lost 4 bases, leaving 7 bases of the junction unmatched. Written as DNA, the CDR3 is TGCGCCAGCAGCCCTACGGGACAGGATTACAATGAGCAGTTCTTC. This translates into CASSPTGQDYNEQFF.

V is TRBV6-4 and J is TRBJ2-1; 8 nucleotides match TRBD2. CDR1 is MRHNA and CDR2 is SNTAGT in the germline V gene. The CDR3 loop spans 15 amino acids. With V trimmed by 3 bases and J by 5 bases, 6 bases remained unmatched. The CDR3 is CASSELAGSNNEQFF. The CDR3 DNA sequence: TGTGCCAGCAGTGAATTAGCGGGGTCTAACAATGAGCAGTTCTTC.

The V and J genes are TRBV5-4 and TRBJ1-3, with 10 bases lining up with TRBD1. The germline V gene has CDR1 SGHNT and CDR2 YYREEE (reference sequence). Trimming took 1 base from V and 7 from J; bases not matched to a gene: 17. This CDR3 has 19 residues. The CDR3 DNA follows: TGTGCCAGCAGCTTGAGACAGGGGGCGAGTAACGTTAAATGGAACACCATATATTTT. This translates into CASSLRQGASNVKWNTIYF.

This rearrangement joins TRBV5-1 to TRBJ2-3; TRBD2 aligns across 10 bases. The germline CDR1 and CDR2 sequences are SGHRS and YFSETQ. V was clipped by 4 bases and J by 0 bases; unmatched bases: 5. This CDR3 is built from 16 residues. DNA for the CDR3: TGCGCCAGCAGCCCTAGGACTAGCGGAAGCACAGATACGCAGTATTTT. Amino acids: CASSPRTSGSTDTQYF.

This clone was counted once. This sequence joins TRBV5-1 and TRBJ2-2; tentative D call: TRBD1 (5 bases). Germline V lookup: CDR1 SGHRS, CDR2 YFSETQ. The CDR3 is made up of 14 amino acids. The ends were cut back, 2 bases at V and 0 bases at J, with 5 bases in the middle. CDR3: CASSLQANTGELFF. The CDR3 DNA sequence: TGCGCCAGCAGCTTACAGGCGAACACCGGGGAGCTGTTTTTT.

The chain links TRBV6-6 to TRBJ2-7; possible D gene TRBD2, 6 bases. The CDR3 totals 15 residues. Trimming shortened V by 5 bases and J by 0 bases, and 14 bases separated the two germline ends. Germline-derived CDR1 and CDR2 are MNHNY and SVGAGI (reference sequence). CDR3 nucleotides: TGTGCCAGCAGTACCCCGGGGAGGTACTCCTACGAGCAGTACTTC. Protein product: CASSTPGRYSYEQYF.

The chain has TRBV27 and TRBJ2-5; D is ambiguous. V was pared by 5 bases and J by 5 bases, with 12 bases between. This CDR3 has 13 residues. In germline, CDR1 is MNHEY, CDR2 SMNVEV (reference sequence). Here the CDR3 DNA reads TGTGCCAGCAGTCCTACCTTCAGGGAGACCCAGTACTTC. Protein: CASSPTFRETQYF.

The chain employs TRBV5-1 and TRBJ1-6; tentatively, D is TRBD1 (6 bases). Germline CDR1 SGHRS, CDR2 YFSETQ. This CDR3 region has 16 residues. With 0 bases removed from V and 7 bases from J, the gap between germline ends came to 14 bases. CDR3 protein: CASSLGYRDLNSPLHF. Written as DNA, the CDR3 is TGCGCCAGCAGCTTGGGGTACAGGGATTTGAATTCACCCCTCCACTTT. Complete variable domain (other parts from reference TRBV5-1 and TRBJ1-6): KAGVTQTPRYLIKTRGQQVTLSCSPISGHRSVSWYQQTPGQGLQFLFEYFSETQRNKGNFPGRFSGRQFSNSRSEMNVSTLELGDSALYLCASSLGYRDLNSPLHFGNGTRLTVT.

Concerning this clone itself: Other DNA sequences in this specimen translate into the identical CDR3. The chain uses TRBV5-1 and TRBJ2-1, with 10 bases lining up with TRBD2. Trimming cost V 0 bases and J 4 bases; bases outside gene matches: 1. Germline V gives CDR1 SGHRS, CDR2 YFSETQ. This CDR3 contains 15 residues. The CDR3 region has the DNA TGCGCCAGCAGCTTGGGACTAGCGGGTTACAATGAGCAGTTCTTC. Amino acid sequence: CASSLGLAGYNEQFF.

J is TRBJ2-7 and V is TRBV11-2; 7 bases are a match to TRBD1. The CDR3 is made up of 12 amino acids. The germline gives CDR1 SGHAT, CDR2 FQNNGV. V was clipped by 5 bases and J by 7 bases; unmatched bases: 5. The CDR3 nucleotides read TGTGCCAGCAGCGACAGGGTTGTGGAGCAGTACTTC. Amino acid sequence: CASSDRVVEQYF.

The CDR3 spells CASSPRTGGYEQYF. The CDR3 DNA follows: TGTGCCAGCAGTCCCCGGACAGGGGGCTACGAGCAGTACTTC. The V and J genes are TRBV6-6 and TRBJ2-7; 10 bases are a match to TRBD1. The J segment lost 3 bases and the V segment lost 5 bases, leaving 4 bases of the junction unmatched. Germline lookup yields CDR1 MNHNY and CDR2 SVGAGI (reference sequence). The CDR3 contains 14 residues.

The V call is TRBV4-1, the J call TRBJ1-4, with D uncertain. The length of the CDR3 is 13 residues. Trimming shortened V by 3 bases and J by 3 bases, and 5 bases separated the two germline ends. Germline V gene data show CDR1 as MGHRA and CDR2 as YSYEKL. The CDR3 is CASSQASNEKLFF. In nucleotides, the CDR3 is TGCGCCAGCAGCCAGGCTTCTAATGAAAAACTGTTTTTT.

The genes are TRBV10-1 and TRBJ2-2; possibly TRBD2 for D (5 bases). From germline, CDR1 is WNHNN and CDR2 SYGVQD (reference sequence). The CDR3 spans 13 residues. Trimming took off 4 bases at V and 8 bases at J, with 11 bases between the two ends. The DNA of the CDR3 is TGCGCCAGCAGTGCCGAGTCGGGGGGGGAGCTGTTTTTT. Amino acid sequence: CASSAESGGELFF.

V usage is TRBV7-6 and J usage is TRBJ1-4; D possibly corresponds to TRBD1 (6 bases). CDR3 size: 15 residues. Trimming removed 1 base from V and 8 bases from J, with 14 bases in between. From germline, CDR1 is SGHVS and CDR2 FNYEAQ. The CDR3 nucleotides read TGTGCCAGCAGCTTAGACCCAGGGGTAGGAGAAAAACTGTTTTTT. Encoded protein: CASSLDPGVGEKLFF.

This chain joins TRBV6-1 and TRBJ2-7; D perhaps matches TRBD1 (6 bases). The CDR3 contains 12 residues. CDR1 MNHNS and CDR2 SASEGT come from the germline V gene. The ends were cut back, 2 bases at V and 6 bases at J, with 8 bases in the middle. Here the CDR3 reads CASSELGGEQYF. DNA of the CDR3: TGTGCCAGCAGTGAATTAGGGGGCGAGCAGTACTTC.